The present entry profiles one T cell receptor beta chain with its context. The antigen remains unidentified. V was clipped by 4 bases and J by 4 bases, with 16 bases between them. Germline CDR1 is LNHDA and CDR2 is SQIVND (reference sequence). CDR3 length: 15 residues. This sample was included in a study of beta chain features in type 1 diabetes. CD4+ cells of the naive, central memory, regulatory and stem cell-like memory types were sorted via CD45RO/CCR7/CD25/CD127/CD95/CD27. cDNA synthesis used the whole RNA isolate, giving expressed TCRB sequences. The assay was immunoSEQ multiplex PCR, and TCRdb's table has in-frame clones only and misses some. The sample shows 900,000 or so clones, around a sixth of them seen only once. The study's findings and limits: Sequencing the cDNA could make cells with high TCR expression show up more than they should.

The source material was naive CD4+ T cells from blood. This clonotype originated in a woman aged 18-29 years in good health. V is TRBV19 and J is TRBJ2-5; either TRBD1 or TRBD2 may supply D (5 bases each). CDR3: CASSTGTLGAETQYF. For the CDR3, the DNA is TGTGCCAGTAGTACCGGGACCCTAGGAGCAGAGACCCAGTACTTC.